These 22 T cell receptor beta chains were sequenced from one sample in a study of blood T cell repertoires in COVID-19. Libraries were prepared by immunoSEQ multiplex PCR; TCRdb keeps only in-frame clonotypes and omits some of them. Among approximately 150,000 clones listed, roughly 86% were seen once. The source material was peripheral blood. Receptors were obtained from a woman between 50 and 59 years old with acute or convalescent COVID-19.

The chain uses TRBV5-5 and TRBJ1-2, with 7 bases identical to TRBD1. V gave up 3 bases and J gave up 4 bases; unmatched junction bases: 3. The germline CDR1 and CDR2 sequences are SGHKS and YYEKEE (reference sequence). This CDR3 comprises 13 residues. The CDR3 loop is CASSWGTVYGYTF. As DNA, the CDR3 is TGTGCCAGCAGCTGGGGGACAGTCTATGGCTACACCTTC.

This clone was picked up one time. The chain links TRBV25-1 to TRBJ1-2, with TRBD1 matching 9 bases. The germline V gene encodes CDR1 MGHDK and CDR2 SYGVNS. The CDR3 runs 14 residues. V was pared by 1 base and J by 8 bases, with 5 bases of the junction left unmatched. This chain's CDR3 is CASSELGTGKGYTF. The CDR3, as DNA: TGTGCCAGCAGTGAATTGGGGACAGGGAAAGGCTACACCTTC.

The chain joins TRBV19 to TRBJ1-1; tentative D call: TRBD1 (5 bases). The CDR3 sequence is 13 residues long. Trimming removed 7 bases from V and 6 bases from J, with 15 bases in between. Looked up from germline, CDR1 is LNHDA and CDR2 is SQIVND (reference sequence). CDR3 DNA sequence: TGTGCCAGTACTGAGACAGAATCCCCTGAAGCTTTCTTT. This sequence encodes CASTETESPEAFF.

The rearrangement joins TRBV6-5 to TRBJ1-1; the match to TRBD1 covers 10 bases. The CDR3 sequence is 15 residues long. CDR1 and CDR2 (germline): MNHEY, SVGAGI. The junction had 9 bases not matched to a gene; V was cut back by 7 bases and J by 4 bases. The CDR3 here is CASTRDRGIGTEAFF. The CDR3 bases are TGTGCCAGCACTCGGGACAGGGGAATCGGCACTGAAGCTTTCTTT.

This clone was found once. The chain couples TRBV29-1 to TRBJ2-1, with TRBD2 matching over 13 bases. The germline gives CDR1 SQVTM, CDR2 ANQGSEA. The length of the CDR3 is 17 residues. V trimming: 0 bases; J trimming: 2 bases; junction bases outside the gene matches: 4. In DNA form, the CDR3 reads TGCAGCGTTGAAGAGAGGACTAGCGGGGGTGCCTACAATGAGCAGTTCTTC. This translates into CSVEERTSGGAYNEQFF.

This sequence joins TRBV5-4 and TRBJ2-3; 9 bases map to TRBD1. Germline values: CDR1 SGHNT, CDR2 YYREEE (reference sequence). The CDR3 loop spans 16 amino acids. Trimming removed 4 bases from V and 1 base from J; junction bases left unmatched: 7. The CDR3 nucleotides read TGTGCCAGCAGCGCCATCCGGGACAGGGGCACAGATACGCAGTATTTT. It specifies CASSAIRDRGTDTQYF.

The CDR3 bases are TGTGCCAGCAGTTGGGGACTAGGGACGGAGGAAAATGAAAAACTGTTTTTT. Amino acid sequence: CASSWGLGTEENEKLFF. The rearrangement uses TRBV5-6 and TRBJ1-4, with TRBD1 as a possible D gene (5 bases). The V gene lost 5 bases and the J gene lost 5 bases, with 22 bases spanning the gap. Per germline, CDR1 SGHDT and CDR2 YYEEEE. This CDR3 has 17 residues.

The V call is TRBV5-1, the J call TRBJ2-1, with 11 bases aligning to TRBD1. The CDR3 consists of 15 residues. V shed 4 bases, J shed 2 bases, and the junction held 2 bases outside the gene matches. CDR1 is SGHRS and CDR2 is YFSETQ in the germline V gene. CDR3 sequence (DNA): TGCGCCAGCAGCCCGGGACAGGGGGCCTACAATGAGCAGTTCTTC. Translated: CASSPGQGAYNEQFF.

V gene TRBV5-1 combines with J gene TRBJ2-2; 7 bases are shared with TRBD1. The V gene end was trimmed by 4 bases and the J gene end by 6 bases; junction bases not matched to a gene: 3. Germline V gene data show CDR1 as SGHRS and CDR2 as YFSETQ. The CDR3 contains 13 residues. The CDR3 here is CASSPTGPGELFF. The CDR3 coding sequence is TGCGCCAGCAGCCCGACAGGGCCCGGGGAGCTGTTTTTT.

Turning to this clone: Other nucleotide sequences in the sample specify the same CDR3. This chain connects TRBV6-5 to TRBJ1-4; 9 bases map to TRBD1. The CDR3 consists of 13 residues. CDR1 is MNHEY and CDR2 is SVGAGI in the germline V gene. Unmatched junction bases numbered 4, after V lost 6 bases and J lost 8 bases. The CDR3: CASRTGGGEKLFF. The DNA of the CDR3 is TGTGCCAGCAGGACAGGGGGTGGAGAAAAACTGTTTTTT.

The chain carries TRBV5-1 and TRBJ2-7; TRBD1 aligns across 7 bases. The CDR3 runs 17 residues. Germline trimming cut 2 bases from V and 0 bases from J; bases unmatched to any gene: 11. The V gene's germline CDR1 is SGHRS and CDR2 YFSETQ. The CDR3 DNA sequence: TGCGCCAGCAGCTTTGATGCGGTGGGACAGACCTCCTACGAGCAGTACTTC. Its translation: CASSFDAVGQTSYEQYF.

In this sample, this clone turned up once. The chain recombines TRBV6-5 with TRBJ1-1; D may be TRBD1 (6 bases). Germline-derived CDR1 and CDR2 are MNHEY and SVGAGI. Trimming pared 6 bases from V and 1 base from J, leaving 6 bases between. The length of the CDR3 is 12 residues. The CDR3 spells CASRDRNTEAFF. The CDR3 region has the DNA TGTGCCAGCAGGGACAGGAACACTGAAGCTTTCTTT.

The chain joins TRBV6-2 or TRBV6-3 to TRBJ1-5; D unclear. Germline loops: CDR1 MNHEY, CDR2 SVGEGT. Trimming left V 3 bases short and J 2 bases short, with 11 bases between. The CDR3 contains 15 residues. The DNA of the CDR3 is TGTGCCAGCAGTTATGAGGGCTACGGCAATCAGCCCCAGCATTTT. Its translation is CASSYEGYGNQPQHF.

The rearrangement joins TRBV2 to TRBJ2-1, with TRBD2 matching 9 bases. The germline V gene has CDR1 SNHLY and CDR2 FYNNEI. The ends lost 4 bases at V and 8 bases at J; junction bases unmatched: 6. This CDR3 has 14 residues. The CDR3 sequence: CASSAREGLDEQFF. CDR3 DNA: TGTGCCAGCAGTGCGCGGGAGGGCCTTGATGAGCAGTTCTTC. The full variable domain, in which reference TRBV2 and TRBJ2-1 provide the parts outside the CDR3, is EPEVTQTPSHQVTQMGQEVILRCVPISNHLYFYWYRQILGQKVEFLVSFYNNEISEKSEIFDDQFSVERPDGSNFTLKIRSTKLEDSAMYFCASSAREGLDEQFFGPGTRLTVL.

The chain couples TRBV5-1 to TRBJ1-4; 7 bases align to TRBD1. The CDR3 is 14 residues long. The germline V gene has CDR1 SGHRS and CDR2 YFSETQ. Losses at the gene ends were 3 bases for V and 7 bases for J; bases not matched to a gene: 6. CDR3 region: CASSYRQGGEKLFF. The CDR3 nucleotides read TGCGCCAGCAGCTACAGACAGGGTGGTGAAAAACTGTTTTTT. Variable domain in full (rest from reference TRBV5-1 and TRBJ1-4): KAGVTQTPRYLIKTRGQQVTLSCSPISGHRSVSWYQQTPGQGLQFLFEYFSETQRNKGNFPGRFSGRQFSNSRSEMNVSTLELGDSALYLCASSYRQGGEKLFFGSGTQLSVL.

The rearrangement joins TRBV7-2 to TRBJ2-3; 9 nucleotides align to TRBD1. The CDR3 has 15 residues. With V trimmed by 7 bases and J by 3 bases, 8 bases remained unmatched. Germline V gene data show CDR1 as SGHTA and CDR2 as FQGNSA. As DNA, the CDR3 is TGTGCCAGCACCCCGGACAGGGGAAAAACAGATACGCAGTATTTT. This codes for CASTPDRGKTDTQYF.

This CDR3 reads CASSYSGDTSYEQYF. The CDR3 DNA sequence: TGCGCCAGCAGCTATAGCGGGGACACCTCCTACGAGCAGTACTTC. The chain couples TRBV4-1 to TRBJ2-7, with 8 bases lining up with TRBD2. CDR3 size: 15 residues. CDR1 is MGHRA and CDR2 is YSYEKL in the germline V gene. With V trimmed by 5 bases and J by 0 bases, 6 bases remained unmatched.

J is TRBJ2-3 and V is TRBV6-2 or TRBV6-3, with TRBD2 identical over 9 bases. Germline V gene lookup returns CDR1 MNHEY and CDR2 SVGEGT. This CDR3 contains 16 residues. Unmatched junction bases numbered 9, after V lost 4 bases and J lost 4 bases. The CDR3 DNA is TGTGCCAGCAGTTCACTAGCGGGTACCGCGTCAGATACGCAGTATTTT. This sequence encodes CASSSLAGTASDTQYF.

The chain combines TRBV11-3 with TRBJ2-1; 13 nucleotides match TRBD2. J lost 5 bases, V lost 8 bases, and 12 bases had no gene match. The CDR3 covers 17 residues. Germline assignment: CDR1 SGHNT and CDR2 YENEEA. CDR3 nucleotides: TGTGCCAGCGCACTAGCGGGAGGGAGTCCCTTACACAATGAGCAGTTCTTC. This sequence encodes CASALAGGSPLHNEQFF.

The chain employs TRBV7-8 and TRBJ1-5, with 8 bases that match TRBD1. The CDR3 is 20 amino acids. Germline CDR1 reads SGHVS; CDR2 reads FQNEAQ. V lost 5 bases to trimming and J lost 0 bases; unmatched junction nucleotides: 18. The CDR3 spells CASSPLAGGDLLFSNQPQHF. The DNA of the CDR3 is TGTGCCAGCAGCCCCTTGGCAGGGGGCGACTTACTTTTTAGCAATCAGCCCCAGCATTTT.

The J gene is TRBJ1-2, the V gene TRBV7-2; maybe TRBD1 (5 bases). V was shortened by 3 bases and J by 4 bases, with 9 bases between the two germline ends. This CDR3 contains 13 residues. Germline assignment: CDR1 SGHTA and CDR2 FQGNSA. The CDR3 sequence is CASSLTASYGYTF. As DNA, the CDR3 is TGTGCCAGCAGCTTGACAGCTAGCTATGGCTACACCTTC.

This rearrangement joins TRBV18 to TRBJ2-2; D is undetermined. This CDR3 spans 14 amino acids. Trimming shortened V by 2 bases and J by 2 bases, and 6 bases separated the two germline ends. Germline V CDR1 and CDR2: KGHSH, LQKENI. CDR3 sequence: CASSPGGNTGELFF. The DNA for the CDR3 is TGTGCCAGCTCACCAGGCGGAAACACCGGGGAGCTGTTTTTT.